Here is one T cell receptor beta chain with its context. This sample was taken from a study of blood T cell repertoires in COVID-19. Measured with immunoSEQ multiplex PCR; TCRdb has only the in-frame clones, and not every one. The top ten clones hold about 2.5% of a sample with about 230,000 clones, approximately 87% of them seen once. Trimming removed 4 bases from V and 4 bases from J; junction bases left unmatched: 10. Per the germline V gene, CDR1 is SGDLS and CDR2 is YYNGEE. CDR3 size: 16 residues. The specimen was peripheral blood. This receptor was identified in a woman aged 70 to 79 with active or convalescent COVID-19. The chain recombines TRBV9 with TRBJ1-2; TRBD1 matches 10 bases. The CDR3 nucleotides read TGTGCCAGCAGCTCCCGGACAGGGGGGGGATCCTATGGCTACACCTTC. It encodes CASSSRTGGGSYGYTF.